Listed here are 2 T cell receptor beta chains from one sample, sequenced in a study of cytomegalovirus exposure and HLA in healthy donors. The PCR was carried out with 60 Vbeta primers and 13 Jbeta primers. Measured with immunoSEQ multiplex PCR; TCRdb has only the in-frame clones, and not every one. The sample comprises nearly 110,000 clones, around 76% of which are singletons, and approximately 2.4% rests with the top ten. Sequenced input: PBMCs. Receptor source: a man between 25 and 39 years old in good health and CMV-seropositive.

This clone was seen only once. This CDR3 reads CASSYGPTYEQYF. The DNA for the CDR3 is TGTGCCAGCAGTTACGGGCCTACTTACGAGCAGTACTTC. The gene calls are TRBV6-6 and TRBJ2-5; no clear D gene. Judging by the DNA end, TRBJ2-7 fits better; the J call may be wrong. The CDR3 loop spans 13 amino acids. In germline, CDR1 is MNHNY, CDR2 SVGAGI (reference sequence).

This clone was detected once. The chain links TRBV15 to TRBJ1-5; D call uncertain. There are 14 residues in the CDR3. Germline loops: CDR1 LNHNV, CDR2 YYDKDF (reference sequence). The V end was cut by 4 bases, the J end by 4 bases, with 11 bases between. This CDR3 is CATSTPFNNQPQHF. CDR3 bases: TGTGCCACCAGCACCCCGTTTAATAATCAGCCCCAGCATTTT.